Following are 28 T cell receptor beta chains from one sample sequenced in a study of cytomegalovirus exposure and HLA in healthy donors. A multiplex PCR was run with 60 Vbeta primers and 13 Jbeta primers. Clones were sequenced by immunoSEQ multiplex PCR, and TCRdb holds only the in-frame ones, with some missing. The table records approximately 100,000 clones, roughly 73% of them present only once. Sequencing was done on a sample of PBMCs. These receptors all stem from a woman aged 40 to 50 in good health and CMV-seronegative.

The chain combines TRBV6-1 with TRBJ1-1; the match to TRBD1 covers 7 bases. Looked up from germline, CDR1 is MNHNS and CDR2 is SASEGT. The trim removed 6 bases at V and 4 bases at J, leaving 8 bases unmatched. This CDR3 contains 14 residues. CDR3 nucleotide sequence: TGTGCCAGCAGGCTGACAGGGTTTGGCACTGAAGCTTTCTTT. This encodes CASRLTGFGTEAFF.

This chain uses TRBV5-1 with TRBJ2-2, with 12 nucleotides matching TRBD1. CDR1 SGHRS and CDR2 YFSETQ come from the germline V gene. The CDR3 is 15 residues long. Losses at the gene ends were 6 bases for V and 7 bases for J; bases not matched to a gene: 7. The CDR3 here is CASTGQGALGGELFF. CDR3 sequence (DNA): TGCGCCAGCACGGGACAGGGGGCGCTGGGCGGGGAGCTGTTTTTT.

This clone has more than one count but fewer than ten. The chain links TRBV7-4 to TRBJ1-3, with D perhaps matching TRBD1 (6 bases). This CDR3 has 17 amino acids. Between the trimmed V and J ends, which lost 2 bases and 0 bases, there was a span of 14 bases. CDR1 is SGHVT, CDR2 SQSDAQ, per germline. The CDR3 is CASSLRQDLRSGNTIYF. The CDR3 DNA reads as TGTGCCAGCAGCTTACGACAGGACCTACGCTCTGGAAACACCATATATTTT.

The chain has TRBV5-6 and TRBJ2-3; TRBD2 matches at 8 bases. This CDR3 spans 15 amino acids. J was trimmed by 3 bases and V by 0 bases; bases with no gene match: 3. The germline CDR1 and CDR2 sequences are SGHDT and YYEEEE. The CDR3 nucleotides are TGTGCCAGCAGCTTGGCGGGGGGGGTAACAGATACGCAGTATTTT. It yields the protein CASSLAGGVTDTQYF.

This clone was detected only once. The chain is built from TRBV6-5 and TRBJ1-2; 12 nucleotides agree with TRBD1. The length of the CDR3 is 16 residues. Germline CDR1 reads MNHEY; CDR2 reads SVGAGI. V lost 2 bases, J lost 3 bases, and 4 bases stayed unmatched. CDR3 region: CASSYGDRGLHYGYTF. The DNA for the CDR3 is TGTGCCAGCAGTTACGGGGACAGGGGGCTCCACTATGGCTACACCTTC.

V and J are TRBV6-1 and TRBJ2-5, with a possible D match to TRBD2 (5 bases). Germline loops: CDR1 MNHNS, CDR2 SASEGT. This CDR3 comprises 17 residues. V was cut by 2 bases and J by 3 bases, with 19 bases left in between. For the CDR3, the DNA is TGTGCCAGCAGTGAATTTGGATCCGGTTGGGAGAAAGAGACCCAGTACTTC. Encoded protein: CASSEFGSGWEKETQYF.

The chain combines TRBV2 with TRBJ2-1; D gene ambiguous. The CDR3 contains 16 residues. V was trimmed by 0 bases and J by 0 bases, leaving 9 bases between them. Germline CDR1 and CDR2: SNHLY and FYNNEI. CDR3 region: CASSEALRSSYNEQFF. The CDR3 DNA reads TGTGCCAGCAGTGAAGCGCTTCGGAGCTCCTACAATGAGCAGTTCTTC.

The count of this clone is one. This chain links TRBV28 with TRBJ2-3; 13 bases line up with TRBD2. J lost 5 bases, V lost 2 bases, and 7 bases had no gene match. Germline-derived CDR1 and CDR2 are MDHEN and SYDVKM. The CDR3 runs 17 residues. DNA of the CDR3: TGTGCCAGCAGTTTACCCCGGACTAGCGGGGGTATAGATACGCAGTATTTT. It is translated as CASSLPRTSGGIDTQYF.

The chain recombines TRBV9 with TRBJ2-2; D possibly corresponds to TRBD2 (6 bases). CDR1 and CDR2 (germline): SGDLS, YYNGEE. Trimming removed 2 bases from V and 7 bases from J, with 12 bases in between. This CDR3 has 14 amino acids. CDR3 amino acids: CASSVVGGGGELFF. The DNA for the CDR3 is TGTGCCAGCAGCGTTGTGGGAGGCGGCGGGGAGCTGTTTTTT.

The chain couples TRBV5-1 to TRBJ2-3, with 13 bases aligning to TRBD2. Germline loops: CDR1 SGHRS, CDR2 YFSETQ. The trim removed 7 bases at V and 0 bases at J, leaving 8 bases unmatched. This CDR3 is 17 amino acids long. CDR3 sequence (DNA): TGCGCCAGCGGATCGGGACTAGCGGGGTATAGCACAGATACGCAGTATTTT. This encodes CASGSGLAGYSTDTQYF.

The chain combines TRBV19 with TRBJ1-2; 9 bases line up with TRBD1. After removal of 3 bases from V and 7 bases from J, the junction contained 6 bases not matched to a gene. This CDR3 has 14 residues. Germline lookup yields CDR1 LNHDA and CDR2 SQIVND (reference sequence). CDR3 coding DNA: TGTGCCAGTAGTATGAGCCGGGGACAGGGTGGCTACACCTTC. Translation gives CASSMSRGQGGYTF.

This clone was seen only once. This rearrangement joins TRBV19 to TRBJ1-1, with D uncertain. This CDR3 is 14 amino acids long. Trimming stripped 6 bases from V and 3 bases from J, with 14 bases between. Germline loops: CDR1 LNHDA, CDR2 SQIVND (reference sequence). CDR3 region: CASRYGMRDTEAFF. The CDR3 region has the DNA TGTGCCAGTAGGTATGGGATGAGGGACACTGAAGCTTTCTTT. Supplemented by reference TRBV19 and TRBJ1-1, the full variable domain reads DGGITQSPKYLFRKEGQNVTLSCEQNLNHDAMYWYRQDPGQGLRLIYYSQIVNDFQKGDIAEGYSVSREKKESFPLTVTSAQKNPTAFYLCASRYGMRDTEAFFGQGTRLTVV.

Details on this clone: One end of the junction is discordant with germline, which a read error may explain. The chain links TRBV12-5 to TRBJ1-2, with D perhaps TRBD1 (6 bases). Germline V CDR1 and CDR2: LGHNT, FRNRAP. The CDR3 runs to 13 residues. CDR3 sequence: CASALDSSYGYPF. The DNA of the CDR3 is TGTGCTAGTGCCCTGGACAGTTCCTATGGCTACCCCTTC.

The table lists this clone with a few counts. The chain has TRBV12-5 and TRBJ2-3; D gene ambiguous. The CDR3 covers 14 residues. V lost 3 bases and J 10 bases, leaving 17 bases between the germline ends. Germline lookup yields CDR1 LGHNT and CDR2 FRNRAP. CDR3 sequence: CASGLDLRGGAQYF. CDR3 nucleotide sequence: TGTGCTAGTGGTTTAGATCTGCGTGGTGGTGCGCAGTATTTT.

This clone was detected only once. This sequence joins TRBV7-3 and TRBJ1-1, with 8 bases lining up with TRBD1. Germline loops: CDR1 SGHTA, CDR2 FQGTGA. The junction had 5 bases not matched to a gene; V was cut back by 1 base and J by 1 base. The CDR3 runs 16 residues. DNA for the CDR3: TGTGCCAGCAGCTTAAACCGACAGGGGCCGAACACTGAAGCTTTCTTT. Its protein is CASSLNRQGPNTEAFF.

The chain carries TRBV6-5 and TRBJ2-7; the match to TRBD2 covers 7 bases. V lost 2 bases, J lost 6 bases, and 10 bases stayed unmatched. The CDR3 contains 15 residues. CDR1 is MNHEY and CDR2 is SVGAGI in the germline V gene. The CDR3 sequence: CASSYHGTTPGEQYF. Written as DNA, the CDR3 is TGTGCCAGCAGTTACCATGGGACTACCCCAGGCGAGCAGTACTTC.

The chain links TRBV28 to TRBJ1-1; D is unresolved. V lost 5 bases and J 4 bases, leaving 11 bases between the germline ends. This CDR3 region has 13 residues. Germline CDR1 and CDR2: MDHEN and SYDVKM. DNA for the CDR3: TGTGCCAGCAGTCTCGATTGGAGCACTGAAGCTTTCTTT. Its protein product is CASSLDWSTEAFF.

The chain carries TRBV7-9 and TRBJ1-1; D might be TRBD1 (5 bases). The germline V and J ends were trimmed by 1 base and 0 bases, with 9 bases remaining between them. CDR3 length equals 15 residues. Germline lookup yields CDR1 SEHNR and CDR2 FQNEAQ (reference sequence). The CDR3, as DNA: TGTGCCAGCAGCTTAGTCTCACAGGTGAACACTGAAGCTTTCTTT. Amino acids: CASSLVSQVNTEAFF.

The rearrangement links TRBV30 to TRBJ1-2, with D maybe TRBD1 (5 bases). V was shortened by 2 bases and J by 4 bases, with 11 bases between the two germline ends. Germline V gene lookup returns CDR1 GTSNPN and CDR2 SVGIG (reference sequence). CDR3 length: 13 residues. CDR3 residues: CAWSSKGSYGYTF. In nucleotides, the CDR3 is TGTGCCTGGAGTTCGAAGGGGTCCTATGGCTACACCTTC.

The chain has TRBV11-2 and TRBJ1-6; 7 nucleotides line up with TRBD1. The CDR3 covers 16 residues. Germline CDR1 SGHAT, CDR2 FQNNGV. Trimming removed 6 bases from V and 0 bases from J; junction bases left unmatched: 5. Here the CDR3 DNA reads TGTGCCAGCAGGATGTCAGGGGGCTCCTATAATTCACCCCTCCACTTT. Translating it yields CASRMSGGSYNSPLHF. Full variable domain (rest looked up from reference TRBV11-2 and TRBJ1-6): EAGVAQSPRYKIIEKRQSVAFWCNPISGHATLYWYQQILGQGPKLLIQFQNNGVVDDSQLPKDRFSAERLKGVDSTLKIQPAKLEDSAVYLCASRMSGGSYNSPLHFGNGTRLTVT.

This clone showed up just once. The chain joins TRBV5-4 to TRBJ1-2, with 11 bases matching TRBD1. The CDR3 has 16 residues. The V segment lost 3 bases and the J segment 5 bases; nucleotides outside the gene matches: 9. Germline-derived CDR1 and CDR2 are SGHNT and YYREEE (reference sequence). The CDR3 DNA follows: TGTGCCAGCAGCTCTGGACCGGGACAGGGGGTATATGGCTACACCTTC. This codes for CASSSGPGQGVYGYTF.

The chain is built from TRBV19 and TRBJ1-4, with a possible D match to TRBD1 (5 bases). In germline, CDR1 is LNHDA, CDR2 SQIVND (reference sequence). This CDR3 has 15 residues. The ends were cut back, 2 bases at V and 5 bases at J, with 12 bases in the middle. The CDR3 sequence is CASSIWLAGNEKLFF. The CDR3 DNA sequence: TGTGCCAGTAGTATATGGTTGGCAGGGAATGAAAAACTGTTTTTT.

In this sample, this clone turned up a few times. CDR3 nucleotide sequence: TGCGCCAGCAGCCTCAGACAGGGCCTGAACACTGAAGCTTTCTTT. This translates into CASSLRQGLNTEAFF. The rearrangement uses TRBV4-1 and TRBJ1-1; 7 positions agree with TRBD1. The CDR3 is 15 amino acids. The V and J ends lost 4 bases and 0 bases, in that order; junction bases with no gene match: 5. Germline CDR1 reads MGHRA; CDR2 reads YSYEKL.

This chain uses TRBV4-3 with TRBJ1-1; the D gene is possibly TRBD1 (5 bases). V was shortened by 0 bases and J by 1 base, with 12 bases between the two germline ends. Per the germline V gene, CDR1 is LGHNA and CDR2 is YSLEER. This CDR3 comprises 16 residues. In DNA, the CDR3 is TGCGCCAGCAGCCAAGATCGGGGGGAATGGAACACTGAAGCTTTCTTT. Translation gives CASSQDRGEWNTEAFF.

The CDR3 nucleotides read TGTGCCAGCAGCCAGGGTATAGGTGGCTACACCTTC. Translated: CASSQGIGGYTF. J is TRBJ1-2 and V is TRBV6-5; maybe TRBD1 (5 bases). Germline assignment: CDR1 MNHEY and CDR2 SVGAGI. The V end was cut by 6 bases, the J end by 7 bases, with 12 bases between. This CDR3 is built from 12 residues.

This chain connects TRBV2 to TRBJ2-1, with 9 positions matching TRBD2. Germline assignment: CDR1 SNHLY and CDR2 FYNNEI. J gave up 6 bases and V 7 bases, and 7 bases lay outside the gene matches. This CDR3 contains 14 residues. Written as DNA, the CDR3 is TGTGCCAGCACTCAGCGGGGGGCGAGCAATGAGCAGTTCTTC. Translation: CASTQRGASNEQFF.

V and J are TRBV6-5 and TRBJ1-6; TRBD1 matches 8 bases. Germline CDR1 and CDR2: MNHEY and SVGAGI. The junction had 6 bases not matched to a gene; V was cut back by 6 bases and J by 5 bases. The CDR3 has 15 residues. The CDR3 sequence is CASRKPTGDNSPLHF. DNA for the CDR3: TGTGCCAGCAGAAAACCGACAGGGGATAATTCACCCCTCCACTTT.

The CDR3 DNA follows: TGTGCCAGCAGTGGGGACAGCGGTTCACCCCTCCACTTT. Encoded protein: CASSGDSGSPLHF. The V gene is TRBV6-5, the J gene TRBJ1-6; 7 positions agree with TRBD1. Per germline, CDR1 MNHEY and CDR2 SVGAGI. CDR3 size: 13 residues. With V trimmed by 5 bases and J by 9 bases, 4 bases remained unmatched.